This TCR beta chain emerged from a study of cytomegalovirus exposure and HLA in healthy donors. Overall study results and limits: The dataset shows that most TCR sequences were rare, while some public TCRs occurred in many donors. CMV antigen specificity of three CMV-associated chains was confirmed in vitro. According to the study, approximately 150 TCR beta chains were cytomegalovirus-associated. According to a later analysis, TCR clusters from the first cohort tended to co-occur in the 120 or so validation repertoires.

The length of the CDR3 is 16 residues. The V gene lost 0 bases and the J gene lost 1 base, with 10 bases spanning the gap. The V gene's germline CDR1 is SGHVS and CDR2 FNYEAQ. Generated by immunoSEQ multiplex PCR, the TCRdb table keeps only in-frame clones and is missing some. The data hold roughly 90,000 clones, with approximately 81% observed a single time. Remarks on this clone: Its specificity is not known.

The sample taken for sequencing was PBMCs. This clonotype originated in a man aged 18 to 29 in good health and CMV-seropositive. The chain is built from TRBV7-6 and TRBJ1-3; no clear D. CDR3 nucleotide sequence: TGTGCCAGCAGCTTAGCAAGTTCGGGTTCTGGAAACACCATATATTTT. Translating it yields CASSLASSGSGNTIYF.